This TCR beta chain was recovered during a study of CD8 T cells in ankylosing spondylitis. Overall study results and limits: In peripheral blood, disease-linked CD8+ clones occurred at relatively low frequencies. Past research had described some motif variants in reactive arthritis synovial fluid and blood. Seemingly characteristic of ankylosing spondylitis blood was a TCR beta motif consisting of roughly 8 highly homologous variants.

By quantitative 5'-RACE with molecular barcodes, the TCR beta libraries were made. One entry per CDR3 protein results from TCRdb running MiXCR on the 5' RACE reads. The sample holds about 190,000 distinct CDR3 sequences; approximately 12% are singletons and the top ten take 8% to 13%. This clonotype was picked up many times. The antigen is undetermined. The germline V gene encodes CDR1 LNHNV and CDR2 YYDKDF (reference sequence). The V and J ends lost 0 bases and 1 base respectively, with 9 bases between them. This CDR3 region has 15 residues. The genes are TRBV15 and TRBJ1-1; D unclear. The sequenced sample was blood, either unsorted or a sorted T cell fraction (not recorded which). This sequence originates from a female donor with ankylosing spondylitis or in good health (not recorded which). The CDR3 protein is CATSRDGQENTEAFF. The CDR3 nucleotides are TGTGCCACCAGCAGAGATGGTCAGGAGAACACTGAAGCTTTCTTT.